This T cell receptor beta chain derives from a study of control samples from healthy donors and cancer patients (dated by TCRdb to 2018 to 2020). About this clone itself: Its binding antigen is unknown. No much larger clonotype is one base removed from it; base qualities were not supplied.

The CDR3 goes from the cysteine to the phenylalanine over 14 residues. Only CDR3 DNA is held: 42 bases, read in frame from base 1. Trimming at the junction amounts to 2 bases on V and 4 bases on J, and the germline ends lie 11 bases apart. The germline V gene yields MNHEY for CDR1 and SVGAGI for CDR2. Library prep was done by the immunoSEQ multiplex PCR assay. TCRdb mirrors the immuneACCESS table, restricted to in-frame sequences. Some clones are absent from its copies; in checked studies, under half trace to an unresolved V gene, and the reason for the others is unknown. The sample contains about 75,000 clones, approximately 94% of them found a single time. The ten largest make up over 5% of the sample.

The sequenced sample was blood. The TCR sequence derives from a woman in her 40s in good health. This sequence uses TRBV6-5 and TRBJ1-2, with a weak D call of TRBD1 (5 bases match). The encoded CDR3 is CASSYQQGGYGYTF. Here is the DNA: TGTGCCAGCAGTTACCAGCAGGGCGGCTATGGCTACACCTTC.